Each of the 14 T cell receptor beta chains below was sequenced from the same sample in a study of shared clonotypes between healthy human individuals. The protocol was immunoSEQ multiplex PCR, while the TCRdb copy is restricted to in-frame clones and leaves out a portion. The top ten hold less than 2% of the sample, which has 730,000 or so clones, 72% seen once. Sequences were obtained from memory CD4+ T cells sorted from blood. The subset was: CD45RA-negative fraction. The receptor source for this set is a woman in her 30s in good health.

About this clone: The sample contains more than one DNA sequence encoding this CDR3. The chain joins TRBV19 to TRBJ1-1; D gene uncertain. The germline V gene has CDR1 LNHDA and CDR2 SQIVND (reference sequence). Trimming removed 4 bases from V and 1 base from J, with 7 bases in between. The CDR3 is 13 amino acids. Here the CDR3 reads CASSTRQNTEAFF. The CDR3, as DNA: TGTGCCAGTAGTACGCGCCAGAACACTGAAGCTTTCTTT.

This clone has a handful of counts. CDR3 sequence: CASSPGGSQVEQYF. CDR3 sequence (DNA): TGTGCCAGCTCCCCTGGCGGAAGTCAGGTCGAGCAGTACTTC. The gene calls are TRBV18 and TRBJ2-7; D is undetermined. CDR3 length equals 14 residues. V lost 6 bases and J lost 6, with 18 bases in between. CDR1 KGHSH and CDR2 LQKENI come from the germline V gene.

As regards this clone: This could be a read error, since a much larger clone is one nucleotide away. At the DNA level, this CDR3 is encoded by other sequences in the same sample as well. The chain joins TRBV5-4 to TRBJ1-5; D gene ambiguous. The CDR3 consists of 13 residues. Germline-derived CDR1 and CDR2 are SGHNT and YYREEE (reference sequence). V gave up 0 bases and J gave up 0 bases, with 1 base separating them. CDR3 amino acids: CASSLDSNQPQHF. In DNA, the CDR3 is TGTGCCAGCAGCTTGGATAGCAATCAGCCCCAGCATTTT.

The chain is built from TRBV2 and TRBJ2-5, with a tentative D call TRBD1 (6 bases). This CDR3 spans 11 amino acids. The germline gives CDR1 SNHLY, CDR2 FYNNEI. Trimming removed 11 bases from V and 3 bases from J, with 10 bases in between. CDR3 coding DNA: TGTGCCGGGCGGACAGAAGAGACCCAGTACTTC. Encoded protein: CAGRTEETQYF.

CDR3 nucleotides: TGTGCCAGCAGCTTTAGGACACTGACGACCGGGGAGCTGTTTTTT. Its protein product is CASSFRTLTTGELFF. J is TRBJ2-2 and V is TRBV7-9, with D perhaps TRBD1 (5 bases). Trimming took 3 bases from V and 5 from J, leaving 13 bases between them. CDR1 is SEHNR and CDR2 is FQNEAQ in the germline V gene (reference sequence). This CDR3 has 15 residues.

The chain couples TRBV6-1 to TRBJ1-4, with TRBD1 as a possible D gene (6 bases). This CDR3 has 15 residues. Germline values: CDR1 MNHNS, CDR2 SASEGT. Trimming removed 8 bases at V and 4 bases at J, with 17 bases between. The CDR3 here is CASARGTGRNEKLFF. The DNA for the CDR3 is TGTGCCAGCGCTAGAGGTACAGGGCGTAATGAAAAACTGTTTTTT.

The chain joins TRBV5-1 to TRBJ1-1; 12 bases are shared with TRBD1. The CDR3 has 16 residues. V dropped 5 bases and J dropped 0; count of bases not matched to a gene: 5. Germline assignment: CDR1 SGHRS and CDR2 YFSETQ. CDR3 protein: CASRTGTGGMNTEAFF. In DNA, the CDR3 is TGCGCCAGCAGAACCGGGACAGGGGGCATGAACACTGAAGCTTTCTTT. The full variable domain, rest sourced from reference TRBV5-1 and TRBJ1-1, is KAGVTQTPRYLIKTRGQQVTLSCSPISGHRSVSWYQQTPGQGLQFLFEYFSETQRNKGNFPGRFSGRQFSNSRSEMNVSTLELGDSALYLCASRTGTGGMNTEAFFGQGTRLTVV.

This chain joins TRBV29-1 and TRBJ1-1; 7 bases are a match to TRBD1. The germline V gene encodes CDR1 SQVTM and CDR2 ANQGSEA. The length of the CDR3 is 12 residues. J lost 7 bases, V lost 5 bases, and 7 bases had no gene match. The CDR3 sequence is CSVPSDRNEAFF. For the CDR3, the DNA is TGCAGCGTTCCGTCGGACAGGAATGAAGCTTTCTTT.

The chain carries TRBV5-8 and TRBJ1-5; TRBD1 is a possible D gene (5 bases). The CDR3 length is 15 residues. CDR1 and CDR2 from the germline V gene are SGHTS and YDEGEE. V was shortened by 2 bases and J by 1 base, with 10 bases between the two germline ends. This CDR3 reads CASSFQWGSNQPQHF. The CDR3 DNA reads as TGTGCCAGCAGCTTTCAATGGGGGAGCAATCAGCCCCAGCATTTT.

The V call is TRBV29-1, the J call TRBJ2-7, with 10 bases fitting TRBD1. Trimming at V came to 2 bases and at J to 7 bases, leaving 11 bases not matched to a gene. CDR3 length: 15 residues. CDR1 and CDR2 from the germline V gene are SQVTM and ANQGSEA. The CDR3: CSVERADRGRREQYF. The CDR3 DNA follows: TGCAGCGTTGAACGGGCCGACAGGGGGCGTCGGGAGCAGTACTTC.

This chain uses TRBV5-3 with TRBJ1-4, with 9 bases fitting TRBD1. TRBV5-3 is recorded as an ORF, its role being uncertain. With 1 base clipped from V and 2 bases from J, the junction kept 12 bases outside the gene matches. This CDR3 is built from 19 residues. In DNA, the CDR3 is TGTGCCAGAAGCTTGAATAGTAGGACAGGGGTATCGACTAATGAAAAACTGTTTTTT. Its translation is CARSLNSRTGVSTNEKLFF.

The rearrangement links TRBV27 to TRBJ2-7; 9 bases agree with TRBD2. V dropped 2 bases and J dropped 2; count of bases not matched to a gene: 1. The CDR3 runs to 14 residues. CDR1 MNHEY and CDR2 SMNVEV come from the germline V gene (reference sequence). The CDR3 bases are TGTGCCAGCAGTTTAGCGGGAGGGCCCTACGAGCAGTACTTC. This translates into CASSLAGGPYEQYF.

The chain couples TRBV11-2 to TRBJ1-5; D remains unclear. Trimming pared 3 bases from V and 6 bases from J, leaving 9 bases between. The CDR3 covers 13 residues. Germline assignment: CDR1 SGHAT and CDR2 FQNNGV. As DNA, the CDR3 is TGTGCCAGCAGCTTGCAACTGGGTCAGCCCCAGCATTTT. It specifies CASSLQLGQPQHF.

This clone was recorded a few times. This sequence joins TRBV11-3 and TRBJ1-3; 9 positions match TRBD1. The ends lost 4 bases at V and 3 bases at J; junction bases unmatched: 4. The CDR3 is 15 amino acids. Germline V gene lookup returns CDR1 SGHNT and CDR2 YENEEA. The CDR3 reads CASSSGTGSGNTIYF. CDR3 nucleotide sequence: TGTGCCAGCAGCTCCGGGACAGGGAGTGGAAACACCATATATTTT.